The 2 T cell receptor beta chains in this list originate from one sample, sequenced in a study of cytomegalovirus exposure and HLA in healthy donors. 13 Jbeta primers and 60 Vbeta primers were used for the PCR. Only in-frame clones appear in the TCRdb table, and some are missing; sequencing was by immunoSEQ multiplex PCR. The table has some 180,000 clones, about 69% seen once; the top ten hold roughly 3%. Sequenced sample: PBMCs. The receptors stem from a male donor in good health and CMV-seronegative.

The table lists this clone with a few counts. The chain uses TRBV5-4 and TRBJ1-2; D is unresolved. V was cut by 6 bases and J by 8 bases, with 14 bases left in between. The CDR3 loop spans 12 amino acids. Germline assignment: CDR1 SGHNT and CDR2 YYREEE (reference sequence). The CDR3, as DNA: TGTGCCAGCAAGGAGAGGAACGGGGGCTACACCTTC. Residues: CASKERNGGYTF.

V gene TRBV6-6 combines with J gene TRBJ1-2, with TRBD1 matching over 8 bases. This CDR3 contains 15 residues. From germline, CDR1 is MNHNY and CDR2 SVGAGI (reference sequence). Germline trimming cut 0 bases from V and 5 bases from J; bases unmatched to any gene: 5. The CDR3 DNA sequence: TGTGCCAGCAGTTACTCCCGGACAGGGAATTATGGCTACACCTTC. This translates into CASSYSRTGNYGYTF.